These T cell receptor beta chains were read from a single sample in a study of shared clonotypes between healthy human individuals. Sequenced by immunoSEQ multiplex PCR; TCRdb stores in-frame clones only, minus some. The sample holds about 1 million clones, approximately 72% seen once. Sample: memory CD4+ T cells sorted from blood. The source is a man in his late teens or twenties in good health. CDR3s leave out the opening cysteine and the closing phenylalanine or tryptophan.

J,V,CDR3
TRBJ2-7,TRBV14,ASSQKGASSYEQY
TRBJ1-3,TRBV10-1,ASRQSLLGNTIY
TRBJ2-7,TRBV6-6,ASSYSGRNEQY
TRBJ2-7,TRBV7-2,ASSLDGGAVQY
TRBJ1-1,TRBV30,AHHRGNTEAF
TRBJ1-1,TRBV18,ASSPGQTVTEAF
TRBJ2-7,TRBV10-3,AISSSGGSSYEQY
TRBJ2-1,TRBV5-1,ASSLVANYNEQF
TRBJ2-2,TRBV28,ASRTQGGELF
TRBJ2-3,TRBV5-1,ASTPETSGFTDTQY
TRBJ1-5,TRBV11-2,ASSRTGDTQPQH
TRBJ2-2,TRBV5-4,ASSSLAGKSGGELF
TRBJ2-3,TRBV21-1,ASSQNRGTGGTDTQY
TRBJ2-4,TRBV11-2,ASSLGNIQY
TRBJ1-2,TRBV4-1,ASSQTETLNYGYT
TRBJ2-7,TRBV7-2,ASSLNPPGVGYEQY
TRBJ1-2,TRBV2,ASTKGDPPSNYGYT
TRBJ2-7,TRBV7-2,ASSSRLARGYEQY